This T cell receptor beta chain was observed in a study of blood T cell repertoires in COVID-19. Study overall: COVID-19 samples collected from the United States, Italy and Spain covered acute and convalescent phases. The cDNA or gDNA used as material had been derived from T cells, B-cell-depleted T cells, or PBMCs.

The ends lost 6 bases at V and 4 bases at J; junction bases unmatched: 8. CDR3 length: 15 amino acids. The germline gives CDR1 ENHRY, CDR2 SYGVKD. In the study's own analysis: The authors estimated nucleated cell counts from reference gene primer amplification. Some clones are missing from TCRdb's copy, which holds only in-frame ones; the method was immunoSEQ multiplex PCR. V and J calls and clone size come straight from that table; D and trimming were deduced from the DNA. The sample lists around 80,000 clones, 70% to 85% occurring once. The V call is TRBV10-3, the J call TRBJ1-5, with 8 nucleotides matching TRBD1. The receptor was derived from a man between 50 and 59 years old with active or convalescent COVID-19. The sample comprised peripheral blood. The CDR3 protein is CAIRGAGQENQPQHF. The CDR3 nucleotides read TGTGCCATCAGGGGGGCGGGACAGGAAAATCAGCCCCAGCATTTT.